The clone carrying this T cell receptor (beta chain) has only one observation. Looked up from germline, CDR1 is LNHDA and CDR2 is SQIVND (reference sequence). The CDR3 has 15 amino acids. The ends were cut back, 1 base at V and 7 bases at J, with 14 bases in the middle. The entry originates in a study of blood T cell repertoires in COVID-19. Study background: COVID-19 samples, acute and convalescent, were from the United States, Italy and Spain. PBMCs, B-cell-depleted T cells, or T cells were the source of the cDNA or gDNA that made up the material.

TCRdb keeps only in-frame clones here, not all; method: immunoSEQ multiplex PCR. The sample holds under 250,000 clones, 70% to 90% seen once. The chain is built from TRBV19 and TRBJ2-1; possibly TRBD1 for D (5 bases). Source material: peripheral blood. The sequence was collected from a man aged 50 to 59 with COVID-19, enrolled during active disease. The chain's CDR3 is CASSIVGGRANEQFF. The CDR3 nucleotides read TGTGCCAGTAGTATAGTTGGCGGCAGGGCAAATGAGCAGTTCTTC.